The rows below give T cell receptor beta chains drawn from one sample of a study of shared clonotypes between healthy human individuals. The assay was immunoSEQ multiplex PCR, and TCRdb's table has in-frame clones only and misses some. Of under 2,000,000 clones detected, about 95% appear once; the ten largest clones hold 0.95% to 1.5%. Source material: naive CD8+ T cells sorted from blood. These receptors came from a man between 18 and 35 years old in good health. The CDR3 runs from the conserved cysteine through the conserved F or W.

>TRBJ1-6|TRBV25-1
CASGGVLNSPLHF
>TRBJ1-2|TRBV27
CASRPADRGLDGYTF
>TRBJ2-7|TRBV5-1
CASSESGTGPPLSYEQYF
>TRBJ2-7|TRBV4-1
CASSHHPGQGVNEQYF
>TRBJ1-4|TRBV7-9
CASSLVGRGEEKLFF
>TRBJ2-1|TRBV6-1
CASTGQPEQFF
>TRBJ1-2|TRBV20-1
CSANREDGYTF
>TRBJ2-5|TRBV9
CASSPDLTQETQYF
>TRBJ1-4|TRBV6-6
CASTLGSPSEKLFF
>TRBJ2-6|TRBV4-1
CASSQVGEWRDKVLGGANVLTF
>TRBJ2-1|TRBV5-1
CASSLEDSYNEQFF
>TRBJ2-1|TRBV10-3
CAISEPGQGGNEQFF
>TRBJ2-7|TRBV30
CAWSPEAGYEQYF
>TRBJ2-3|TRBV29-1
CSVVDRFTDTQYF
>TRBJ1-3|TRBV27
CASSKGTGTTGGNTIYF
>TRBJ2-7|TRBV27
CASSLSVAGGPEQYF
>TRBJ1-5|TRBV6-6
CASSYSGLHSNQPQHF
>TRBJ1-6|TRBV7-6
CASSPDYNSPLHF
>TRBJ2-7|TRBV11-2
CASSSSGTYYEQYF
>TRBJ1-1|TRBV7-3
CASSLGQGTEAFF
>TRBJ2-7|TRBV2
CASSEGQGSYEQYF
>TRBJ2-1|TRBV6-5
CASSKLAGGYNEQFF
>TRBJ2-7|TRBV9
CASSVGASGREEQYF
>TRBJ1-4|TRBV6-6
CAKNGIGGVGGEKLFF
>TRBJ2-3|TRBV4-1
CASSQENGLAGLMHF
>TRBJ2-7|TRBV4-1
CASSQAGPGLVDYEQYF
>TRBJ2-7|TRBV19
CASSMVFQLAGVTPYEQYF
>TRBJ2-3|TRBV6-5
CASGVSGASDTQYF
>TRBJ2-2|TRBV7-9
CASSPPGQNSGELFF
>TRBJ2-7|TRBV4-1
CASSPTVVTEQYF
>TRBJ2-2|TRBV11-2
CASSPAGANTGELFF
>TRBJ2-2|TRBV11-1
CASSLTGELFF
>TRBJ2-3|TRBV7-9
CASSPSTGGVTDTQYF
>TRBJ1-1|TRBV6-1
CASSAGQPNTEAFF
>TRBJ1-3|TRBV5-1
CASSLSGLANTIYF
>TRBJ2-5|TRBV5-3
CARSHGQAETQYF
>TRBJ2-1|TRBV11-2
CASKLLAGFGDNEQFF
>TRBJ2-3|TRBV5-6
CASSLGLTDTQYF
>TRBJ1-1|TRBV9
CASSVTELNTEAFF
>TRBJ2-6|TRBV2
CASRRGTGANVLTF
>TRBJ1-1|TRBV7-9
CASSLGRLGVTEAFF
>TRBJ1-2|TRBV28
CASSLRSGYGYTF
>TRBJ2-4|TRBV7-9
CASSGVLAKNIQYF
>TRBJ2-1|TRBV28
CASSFRGVVNEQFF
>TRBJ2-1|TRBV27
CASSFRGLEGPYNEQFF
>TRBJ1-2|TRBV5-6
CASSLPWADYGYTF
>TRBJ2-7|TRBV6-6
CASSFRDTSYEQYF
>TRBJ2-7|TRBV4-1
CASSQASLRVYEQYF
>TRBJ2-1|TRBV28
CASSLPLSGGGPGNEQFF
>TRBJ2-3|TRBV7-9
CASSLPQGGSTQYF
>TRBJ2-7|TRBV2
CASSSSSVLTPYEQYF
>TRBJ2-2|TRBV30
CAMGPGGDTGELFF
>TRBJ2-5|TRBV13
CASSSDSGDFWETQYF
>TRBJ1-3|TRBV10-1
CASSELAGEVTGGTIYF